This TCR beta chain was captured in a study of T cells in Graves' hyperthyroidism and ophthalmopathy (dated by TCRdb to between 2019 and 2020). For context, the study as a whole: Peripheral blood was collected at initial diagnosis, before any treatment. TCR Vbeta CDR3 sequencing of 130 to 150 peripheral blood samples (about 45 ophthalmopathy, about 75 hyperthyroidism and roughly 17 progressor patients) is reported in the paper. For training and testing, the approximately 92 patients in the discovery cohort were randomly divided in a 7:3 ratio. After blood sampling, hyperthyroidism patients were treated with methimazole at a starting dose of 30 mg daily, and ophthalmopathy patients were treated with high-dose intravenous methylprednisolone. Whether ophthalmopathy could be predicted prospectively was tested in an independent validation cohort made up of under 20 hyperthyroidism patients plus 17 patients who later progressed to ophthalmopathy. TCR V-J signatures able to tell the groups apart were searched for in a discovery cohort of 90 to 100 patients, of whom over 40 had Graves' ophthalmopathy and around 58 had stable Graves' hyperthyroidism. In about 6 Graves' hyperthyroidism patients, the study also compared T-cell repertoires from thyroid tissue with T-cell repertoires from blood.

At the junction V is shortened by 3 bases and J by 13 bases, with 15 bases in between. The CDR3 contains 12 residues, cysteine and phenylalanine counted. The read is trimmed to its CDR3 DNA, 36 bases read in frame from base 1. The germline V gene encodes CDR1 MDHEN and CDR2 SYDVKM. This clonotype was seen repeatedly, ten times or more. There is no known antigen for this receptor. No qualities accompany the bases; no much larger clone lies one base away. Stable Graves' hyperthyroidism was defined as the absence of progression to ophthalmopathy over 18 months of follow-up. The hyperthyroidism patients were between 18 and 65 years old and newly diagnosed, with a disease duration of less than 2 months. Any patient with an uncontrolled infection, another autoimmune disease, pregnancy or lactation was excluded. Diagnoses were based on clinical symptoms, serum thyroxine and TRAb, thyroid ultrasound and orbital computed tomography. PBMCs were isolated from more than 9 ml of fresh peripheral blood by Ficoll-Paque density gradient centrifugation. Total RNA was extracted using Trizol reagent, and RNA quality was assessed on an Agilent 2100 Bioanalyzer.

The TCR beta CDR3 regions were amplified from RNA transcripts. The TCR CDR3 was subjected to a first round of RT-PCR using the HTBI primer set and the Qiagen OneStep RT-PCR kit. A second multiplex PCR round built the libraries, followed by size selection and purification. Libraries were sequenced paired-end with 100 bp reads on an Illumina HiSeq2000. The published analysis was carried out like this. SOAPnuke was used to process the raw data, with reads discarded if the reads contained adapters or uncalled bases, had a mean Phred below 15, or lacked an exact constant-primer or identifier match. High-quality paired reads were merged with COPE v1.2.5, and unique nucleotide sequences were defined as clonotypes. MiTCR v1.1 was used to align clonotypes to the IMGT TRBV, TRBD and TRBJ reference segments. The analysis included only V-J combinations with a frequency above 0.0001, which together covered roughly 99% of the repertoires. A TCS score was defined as the ratio of F50 (clonal expansion) to E x V (chaos), with BLOSUM62-based TCRdist applied between CDR3 peptides within each V-J. Welch's t-statistics and random forest reduced approximately 520 V-J features to around 14, which were used in a naive Bayes classifier (R e1071). In TCRdb, the public reads were trimmed at Q25 with fastp and aligned with MiXCR, with productive beta chains retained. Rows with a matching CDR3 protein are joined into one entry that keeps the most common DNA and genes. The V and J calls reflect TCRdb's pipeline rather than the authors' work. This sample comprises some 400,000 distinct CDR3 sequences, approximately 14% of them detected only once. 11% of the sample comes from the top ten.

Study-wide conclusions, independent of this receptor: During validation, the model predicted progression to ophthalmopathy a median of approximately 7 months ahead of onset, with more than 55% sensitivity and around 73% specificity. Blood samples also contained most of the expanded thyroid clonotypes (frequency above 0.001), which suggests that blood repertoires may reflect thyroid immune responses. No statistical method was used to set the sample size in advance, and investigators knew the group allocation. In cross-validation, a model built on a 13 V-J signature told ophthalmopathy apart from stable hyperthyroidism with roughly 87% sensitivity and approximately 81% specificity, and in testing the same model reached 80%/75%.

The chain employs TRBV28 and TRBJ2-5, with TRBD2 as a weak D call on 6 bases. This TCR was sampled from a woman aged 55-75 years with Graves' hyperthyroidism. The specimen sequenced was blood. The DNA is TGTGCCAGCAGTTTGGGAGGCCAAATCGGGTACTTC. Its amino acids are CASSLGGQIGYF.